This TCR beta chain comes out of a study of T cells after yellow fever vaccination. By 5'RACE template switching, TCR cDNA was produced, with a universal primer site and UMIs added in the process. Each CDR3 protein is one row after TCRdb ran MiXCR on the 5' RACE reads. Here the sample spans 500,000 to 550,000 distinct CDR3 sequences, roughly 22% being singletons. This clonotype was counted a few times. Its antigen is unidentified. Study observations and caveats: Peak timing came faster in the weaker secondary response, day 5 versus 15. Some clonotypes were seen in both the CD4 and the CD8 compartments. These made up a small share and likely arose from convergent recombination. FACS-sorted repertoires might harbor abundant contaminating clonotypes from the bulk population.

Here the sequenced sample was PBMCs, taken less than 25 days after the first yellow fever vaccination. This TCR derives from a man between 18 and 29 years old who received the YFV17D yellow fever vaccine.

The DNA for the CDR3 is TGTGCCATCAGTCGAGCCCGACTAGCGGGGGACACAGATACGCAGTATTTT. As protein: CAISRARLAGDTDTQYF. J is TRBJ2-3 and V is TRBV10-3; 12 bases match TRBD2. Germline V gene lookup returns CDR1 ENHRY and CDR2 SYGVKD. The CDR3 runs 17 residues. With V trimmed by 5 bases and J by 2 bases, 8 bases remained unmatched.